Below, 21 T cell receptor beta chains from the same sample are listed, as sequenced in a study of CD8 T cells in ankylosing spondylitis. Points from the study as a whole: For ankylosing spondylitis blood, a TCR beta motif of roughly 8 highly homologous variants appeared characteristic.

Their antigen targets remain unknown. TCRdb reanalysed the 5' RACE reads using MiXCR and keeps one entry per CDR3 protein. The data hold about 500,000 distinct CDR3 sequences, with less than 6% observed a single time. The sequenced sample was blood, either unsorted or a sorted T cell fraction (not recorded which). Receptors originate from a male donor with ankylosing spondylitis.

This clonotype appeared many times. The V call is TRBV4-3, the J call TRBJ1-5, with TRBD1 as a possible D gene (6 bases). Per the germline V gene, CDR1 is LGHNA and CDR2 is YSLEER. Trimming pared 4 bases from V and 2 bases from J, leaving 27 bases between. CDR3 length: 20 residues. The CDR3 region is CASSPFRLREGGEGNQPQHF. The CDR3 DNA is TGCGCCAGCAGCCCCTTTAGGCTCCGGGAGGGGGGAGAGGGCAATCAGCCCCAGCATTTT.

This clonotype was detected many times. The rearrangement uses TRBV4-1 and TRBJ2-7; no clear D. This CDR3 has 14 residues. Germline V gives CDR1 MGHRA, CDR2 YSYEKL. V was trimmed by 4 bases and J by 3 bases, leaving 13 bases between them. CDR3 sequence (DNA): TGCGCCAGCAGCCTTCGCGCTGGATTCTACGAGCAGTACTTC. Its protein is CASSLRAGFYEQYF.

At least ten counts were recorded for this clonotype. The V and J genes are TRBV10-3 and TRBJ1-3, with TRBD1 matching 8 bases. CDR1 and CDR2 from the germline V gene are ENHRY and SYGVKD. The CDR3 runs to 15 residues. With V trimmed by 4 bases and J by 3 bases, 5 bases remained unmatched. The DNA of the CDR3 is TGTGCCATCAGTGCGACAGGGGCGAGTGGAAACACCATATATTTT. Its translation is CAISATGASGNTIYF.

There are a few counts of this clonotype. The chain joins TRBV29-1 to TRBJ2-5; D gene unclear. This CDR3 is built from 12 residues. The V and J ends lost 3 bases and 7 bases respectively, with 12 bases between them. Germline assignment: CDR1 SQVTM and CDR2 ANQGSEA. The CDR3 bases are TGCAGCGTTGATTCCCCGACTCGGACCCAGTACTTC. Its protein product is CSVDSPTRTQYF.

This clonotype showed up many times. The J gene is TRBJ1-2, the V gene TRBV29-1; 7 bases line up with TRBD1. The J segment lost 2 bases and the V segment lost 7 bases, leaving 7 bases of the junction unmatched. Looked up from germline, CDR1 is SQVTM and CDR2 is ANQGSEA. CDR3 length: 13 residues. CDR3 in amino acids: CSARTGINYGYTF. The CDR3 DNA reads as TGCAGCGCTCGGACAGGAATCAACTATGGCTACACCTTC.

Comment on this clonotype: A read error may explain this, as a much larger clone is one base away. The V call is TRBV5-6, the J call TRBJ2-1; TRBD2 aligns across 9 bases. Trimming cost V 2 bases and J 7 bases; bases outside gene matches: 7. Germline CDR1 is SGHDT and CDR2 is YYEEEE. The CDR3 is 15 residues long. CDR3 sequence reads: CASSLLAGVENEQFF. The CDR3 coding sequence is TGTGCCAGCAGCTTATTAGCGGGGGTCGAGAATGAGCAGTTCTTC.

As regards this clonotype: A much larger clone sits a single nucleotide away, making a read error possible. This is likely a read error, given that the CDR3 carries no conserved phenylalanine or tryptophan at its end. This chain joins TRBV7-9 and TRBJ2-7; D may be TRBD2 (6 bases). The germline CDR1 and CDR2 sequences are SEHNR and FQNEAQ (reference sequence). V was clipped by 5 bases and J by 5 bases, with 16 bases between them. The CDR3 has 14 amino acids. The CDR3 DNA is TGTGCCAGCAGCAAACGGGACTCTCTGGACGAGCAGTACTCC. It codes for CASSKRDSLDEQYS.

This clonotype was observed many times. DNA for the CDR3: TGCAGCGCCGACCAGATCACAGATACGCAGTATTTT. It specifies CSADQITDTQYF. This chain links TRBV29-1 with TRBJ2-3; D uncertain. The ends were cut back, 7 bases at V and 2 bases at J, with 10 bases in the middle. The germline CDR1 and CDR2 sequences are SQVTM and ANQGSEA. This CDR3 has 12 residues.

The chain combines TRBV5-5 with TRBJ2-1; no clear D. CDR3 length equals 14 residues. V was pared by 2 bases and J by 8 bases, with 14 bases between. CDR1 and CDR2 from the germline V gene are SGHKS and YYEKEE (reference sequence). The CDR3 spells CASSLHGEADEQFF. CDR3 DNA: TGTGCCAGCAGCTTACATGGAGAAGCAGATGAGCAGTTCTTC.

This clonotype showed up many times. The chain joins TRBV24-1 to TRBJ2-1; 10 bases map to TRBD2. Germline CDR1 reads KGHDR; CDR2 reads SFDVKD. V lost 7 bases to trimming and J lost 0 bases; unmatched junction nucleotides: 5. The length of the CDR3 is 16 residues. CDR3 DNA: TGTGCCACCAGGGACTCTAGCGGGAGCTCCTACAATGAGCAGTTCTTC. It codes for CATRDSSGSSYNEQFF.

In its sample, this clonotype was seen many times. This chain links TRBV20-1 with TRBJ1-6; 8 nucleotides match TRBD1. V dropped 6 bases and J dropped 10; count of bases not matched to a gene: 5. The germline V gene encodes CDR1 DFQATT and CDR2 SNEGSKA (reference sequence). The CDR3 sequence is 12 residues long. The CDR3 spells CSAKDRDSPLHF. In nucleotides, the CDR3 is TGCAGTGCCAAGGACAGGGACTCACCCCTCCACTTT.

This clonotype turned up a few times. The genes are TRBV18 and TRBJ1-2, with D perhaps TRBD1 (5 bases). With 3 bases removed from V and 6 bases from J, the gap between germline ends came to 11 bases. CDR1 and CDR2 from the germline V gene are KGHSH and LQKENI. This CDR3 is 13 amino acids long. CDR3 nucleotides: TGTGCCAGCTCACCCGGGGGGATGAATGGCTACACCTTC. Translation: CASSPGGMNGYTF.

This clonotype showed up many times. The chain uses TRBV5-1 and TRBJ1-5; weak D call: TRBD1 (6 bases). The CDR3 has 16 residues. Germline V gene lookup returns CDR1 SGHRS and CDR2 YFSETQ. Trimming shortened V by 0 bases and J by 9 bases, and 19 bases separated the two germline ends. CDR3 coding DNA: TGCGCCAGCAGCTTGGCGGGACGGCGGGTAGGGGGGCCCCAGCATTTT. This sequence encodes CASSLAGRRVGGPQHF.

This clonotype was observed at least ten times. The rearrangement links TRBV5-4 to TRBJ1-2; 7 positions match TRBD1. The CDR3 has 13 amino acids. The germline gives CDR1 SGHNT, CDR2 YYREEE (reference sequence). V gave up 2 bases and J gave up 3 bases; unmatched junction bases: 1. The CDR3 region is CASSFTGDYGYTF. The CDR3 coding sequence is TGTGCCAGCAGCTTCACAGGGGACTATGGCTACACCTTC.

The V call is TRBV5-1, the J call TRBJ2-7; TRBD2 matches 13 bases. The V and J ends lost 7 bases and 3 bases, in that order; junction bases with no gene match: 7. Germline loops: CDR1 SGHRS, CDR2 YFSETQ. This CDR3 region has 15 residues. In nucleotides, the CDR3 is TGCGCCAGCGCCTCGACTAGCGGGGGGTTCTACGAGCAGTACTTC. Translated, it gives CASASTSGGFYEQYF.

This clonotype was counted ten times or more. The rearrangement links TRBV4-2 to TRBJ2-7, with D possibly TRBD1 on 6 matching bases. CDR3 length equals 14 residues. Germline V gives CDR1 LGHNA, CDR2 YNFKEQ. Deletions cut 4 bases from V and 2 bases from J, with 12 bases between. The CDR3 region is CASSRDTGPYEQYF. CDR3 nucleotides: TGTGCCAGCAGCCGGGACACTGGCCCCTACGAGCAGTACTTC.

This clonotype was seen ten or more times. This sequence joins TRBV6-6 and TRBJ2-2; D unclear. CDR1 is MNHNY, CDR2 SVGAGI, per germline (reference sequence). The CDR3 is made up of 13 amino acids. V lost 1 base, J lost 7 bases, and 7 bases lay in between. CDR3 sequence (DNA): TGTGCCAGCAGTTACTGGGCAGACGGGGAGCTGTTTTTT. This encodes CASSYWADGELFF.

This clonotype has a count of ten or more. The rearrangement joins TRBV12-3 or TRBV12-4 to TRBJ2-3; D is undetermined. Trimming cost V 3 bases and J 5 bases, with 3 bases left between them. This CDR3 comprises 11 residues. CDR3 residues: CASSLVDTQYF. The DNA for the CDR3 is TGTGCCAGCAGTTTGGTAGATACGCAGTATTTT.

In its sample, this clonotype was seen many times. The chain is built from TRBV3-1 and TRBJ2-1; possibly TRBD1 or TRBD2 for D (5 bases each). Trimming stripped 1 base from V and 10 bases from J, with 11 bases between. The CDR3 is made up of 13 amino acids. Germline values: CDR1 LGHDT, CDR2 YNNKEL (reference sequence). CDR3 region: CASSQGGRDEQFF. The CDR3 nucleotides read TGTGCCAGCAGCCAAGGAGGAAGGGACGAGCAGTTCTTC.

The chain links TRBV9 to TRBJ2-5; D possibly matches TRBD1 or TRBD2 (5 bases each). Germline V gene lookup returns CDR1 SGDLS and CDR2 YYNGEE. The CDR3 has 14 residues. The V end was cut by 4 bases, the J end by 2 bases, with 12 bases between. The CDR3 DNA follows: TGTGCCAGCAGCTCCCCCGGGGCTCAAGAGACCCAGTACTTC. This translates into CASSSPGAQETQYF.

In this sample, this clonotype turned up many times. The CDR3 nucleotides are TGCAGCGTTGTAGGGACAGCTCTGGAGATCGGTCGAGAGACCCAGTACTTC. It yields the protein CSVVGTALEIGRETQYF. The chain carries TRBV29-1 and TRBJ2-5; 7 nucleotides agree with TRBD1. The trim removed 4 bases at V and 4 bases at J, leaving 18 bases unmatched. CDR3 length: 17 residues. CDR1 is SQVTM and CDR2 is ANQGSEA in the germline V gene.